Listed here are 14 T cell receptor beta chains from one sample, sequenced in a study of blood T cell repertoires in COVID-19. Profiling relied on immunoSEQ multiplex PCR, and the TCRdb table lists in-frame clones only, not all of them. The table records under 300,000 clones, 89% of them present only once. Sequencing was performed on peripheral blood. These receptors came from a woman aged 40 to 49 who had recovered from COVID-19.

The chain couples TRBV3-1 (or the pseudogene TRBV3-2) to TRBJ1-2; 9 positions match TRBD1. CDR1 is LGHDT, CDR2 YNNKEL, per germline (reference sequence). This CDR3 has 19 amino acids. After removal of 2 bases from V and 7 bases from J, the junction contained 20 bases not matched to a gene. This CDR3 reads CASSQWPKGGTTGGFGYTF. For the CDR3, the DNA is TGTGCCAGCAGCCAATGGCCAAAGGGCGGAACGACAGGGGGATTTGGCTACACCTTC.

V gene TRBV12-3 or TRBV12-4 combines with J gene TRBJ2-3; TRBD2 matches 8 bases. V lost 3 bases to trimming and J lost 4 bases; unmatched junction nucleotides: 0. This CDR3 comprises 13 residues. CDR3 bases: TGTGCCAGCAGTTTGGGACTAGCAGATACGCAGTATTTT. Translating it yields CASSLGLADTQYF.

This clone has only one observation. The chain has TRBV4-3 and TRBJ1-4; TRBD1 matches 10 bases. Germline V lookup: CDR1 LGHNA, CDR2 YSLEER. The CDR3 consists of 15 residues. Losses at the gene ends were 1 base for V and 6 bases for J; bases not matched to a gene: 2. This CDR3 reads CASSQAGTGDEKLFF. Written as DNA, the CDR3 is TGCGCCAGCAGCCAAGCCGGGACAGGGGATGAAAAACTGTTTTTT.

The rearrangement links TRBV11-3 to TRBJ2-5; 10 positions agree with TRBD2. This CDR3 has 15 residues. J lost 4 bases, V lost 3 bases, and 5 bases had no gene match. CDR1 is SGHNT and CDR2 is YENEEA in the germline V gene. The CDR3 loop is CASSFSSGRSETQYF. In nucleotides, the CDR3 is TGTGCCAGCAGCTTCTCTAGCGGGAGATCAGAGACCCAGTACTTC.

V usage is TRBV19 and J usage is TRBJ1-5; D is uncertain. This CDR3 has 15 residues. V was pared by 0 bases and J by 11 bases, with 17 bases between. Looked up from germline, CDR1 is LNHDA and CDR2 is SQIVND (reference sequence). The CDR3 sequence: CASSIDWSWERAQHF. CDR3 DNA sequence: TGTGCCAGTAGTATAGATTGGAGTTGGGAGAGGGCCCAGCATTTT. Combining the CDR3 with reference TRBV19 and TRBJ1-5 gives the whole variable domain DGGITQSPKYLFRKEGQNVTLSCEQNLNHDAMYWYRQDPGQGLRLIYYSQIVNDFQKGDIAEGYSVSREKKESFPLTVTSAQKNPTAFYLCASSIDWSWERAQHFGDGTRLSIL.

The chain carries TRBV7-9 and TRBJ1-2; D call uncertain. Trimming stripped 5 bases from V and 12 bases from J, with 13 bases between. The CDR3 contains 11 residues. Germline loops: CDR1 SEHNR, CDR2 FQNEAQ (reference sequence). In DNA form, the CDR3 reads TGTGCCAGCAGCCCATCCGATCCGGACACCTTC. Encoded protein: CASSPSDPDTF.

J is TRBJ1-2 and V is TRBV2; 10 bases are a match to TRBD1. The CDR3 runs 14 residues. The V segment lost 6 bases and the J segment 7 bases; nucleotides outside the gene matches: 8. Germline values: CDR1 SNHLY, CDR2 FYNNEI. CDR3 region: CASRDGTGVSGYTF. The CDR3 coding sequence is TGTGCCAGCAGGGATGGGACAGGGGTATCTGGCTACACCTTC.

CDR3 in DNA: TGTGCCAGCCTCCTCCGCAGGCTGACAGGGGTGGTCGGGGAGCTGTTTTTT. Translation: CASLLRRLTGVVGELFF. The gene calls are TRBV2 and TRBJ2-2; 8 nucleotides match TRBD1. Germline CDR1 reads SNHLY; CDR2 reads FYNNEI. This CDR3 comprises 17 residues. The junction had 18 bases not matched to a gene; V was cut back by 8 bases and J by 7 bases.

The chain employs TRBV7-6 and TRBJ2-7; 9 bases are shared with TRBD1. CDR3 length: 15 residues. Germline V gene sequence: CDR1 SGHVS, CDR2 FNYEAQ. V was pared by 5 bases and J by 3 bases, with 8 bases of the junction left unmatched. The DNA for the CDR3 is TGTGCCAGCAGCCTGGGACAGGGATTGTTCTACGAGCAGTACTTC. Amino acids: CASSLGQGLFYEQYF.

This chain connects TRBV11-1 to TRBJ2-7, with 7 positions matching TRBD1. Germline values: CDR1 SGHAT, CDR2 FQDESV (reference sequence). There are 13 residues in the CDR3. V lost 5 bases and J lost 3; bases outside the gene matches: 4. Here the CDR3 reads CASSTWTGYEQYF. CDR3 bases: TGTGCCAGCAGCACCTGGACAGGCTACGAGCAGTACTTC. Supplemented by reference TRBV11-1 and TRBJ2-7, the full variable domain reads EAEVAQSPRYKITEKSQAVAFWCDPISGHATLYWYRQILGQGPELLVQFQDESVVDDSQLPKDRFSAERLKGVDSTLKIQPAELGDSAMYLCASSTWTGYEQYFGPGTRLTVT.

This sequence joins TRBV27 and TRBJ1-2, with TRBD1 matching 8 bases. This CDR3 spans 15 amino acids. Germline CDR1 reads MNHEY; CDR2 reads SMNVEV (reference sequence). V was pared by 0 bases and J by 2 bases, with 2 bases of the junction left unmatched. CDR3 residues: CASSLSQGGNYGYTF. CDR3 DNA sequence: TGTGCCAGCAGTTTATCACAGGGGGGGAACTATGGCTACACCTTC.

CDR3 sequence (DNA): TGTGCCAGCAGCGAAGGCGGGAAAGGGAGGGGATTCTACGAGCAGTACTTC. It is translated as CASSEGGKGRGFYEQYF. The J gene is TRBJ2-7, the V gene TRBV7-9, with 7 nucleotides matching TRBD2. This CDR3 has 17 amino acids. Germline CDR1 SEHNR, CDR2 FQNEAQ (reference sequence). Trimming removed 5 bases from V and 3 bases from J; junction bases left unmatched: 16.

This clone is a singleton in its sample. This rearrangement joins TRBV5-6 to TRBJ2-3; TRBD2 agrees at 9 bases. The V and J ends lost 1 base and 6 bases, in that order; junction bases with no gene match: 9. This CDR3 comprises 16 residues. Per germline, CDR1 SGHDT and CDR2 YYEEEE. CDR3 bases: TGTGCCAGCAGCTTGCGGCTTTGGCGGGGGGGTGATACGCAGTATTTT. This gives the protein CASSLRLWRGGDTQYF.

The chain joins TRBV5-1 to TRBJ1-1; D is unresolved. Deletions cut 4 bases from V and 5 bases from J, with 21 bases between. Germline CDR1 reads SGHRS; CDR2 reads YFSETQ. The CDR3 runs to 16 residues. CDR3: CASSPTSRQRATEAFF. The CDR3 DNA reads TGCGCCAGCAGCCCAACATCGCGGCAAAGAGCGACTGAAGCTTTCTTT.